The entry below gives a single T cell receptor beta chain sequence along with its context. This specimen comes from a study of beta chain features in type 1 diabetes. cDNA synthesis used the whole RNA isolate, giving expressed TCRB sequences. The table came from immunoSEQ multiplex PCR; TCRdb's copy has only in-frame clones and leaves some out. The table records over 350,000 clones, around 16% of them present only once. This CDR3 is 15 amino acids long. Germline-derived CDR1 and CDR2 are SGHTA and FQGNSA. Trimming removed 3 bases from V and 8 bases from J, with 17 bases in between. Sequenced sample: naive CD4+ T cells from blood. The sequence was collected from a woman between 18 and 29 years old in good health. This sequence joins TRBV7-2 and TRBJ2-1; tentatively, D is TRBD1 (6 bases). CDR3 nucleotide sequence: TGTGCCAGCAGCTTTGTGAGCGGTCCAGGGGATGAGCAGTTCTTC. Translated: CASSFVSGPGDEQFF.